These 22 T cell receptor beta chains share one sample of origin, sequenced in a study of blood T cell repertoires in COVID-19. Some clones are missing from TCRdb's copy, which holds only in-frame ones; the method was immunoSEQ multiplex PCR. The data hold under 300,000 clones, with 85% to 90% observed a single time. Material for sequencing was peripheral blood. Receptors originate from a woman aged 60-75 years with COVID-19, enrolled during active disease.

V is TRBV5-6 and J is TRBJ1-6, with TRBD1 matching over 9 bases. Germline-derived CDR1 and CDR2 are SGHDT and YYEEEE. V gave up 4 bases and J gave up 8 bases; unmatched junction bases: 13. This CDR3 contains 17 residues. The CDR3 sequence: CASSPGTGTKTYSPLHF. CDR3 DNA: TGTGCCAGCAGCCCCGGGACAGGGACAAAGACTTATTCACCCCTCCACTTT.

This chain joins TRBV19 and TRBJ2-1, with 7 bases lining up with TRBD1. V dropped 4 bases and J dropped 10; count of bases not matched to a gene: 7. Germline CDR1 LNHDA, CDR2 SQIVND (reference sequence). The CDR3 extends over 13 amino acids. Here the CDR3 reads CASSTYRGGEQFF. The CDR3 DNA reads as TGTGCCAGTAGTACTTACAGGGGTGGAGAGCAGTTCTTC.

V is TRBV7-9 and J is TRBJ1-5; D is undetermined. The germline V gene has CDR1 SEHNR and CDR2 FQNEAQ (reference sequence). Trimming took 4 bases from V and 3 from J, leaving 7 bases between them. The CDR3 is made up of 13 amino acids. CDR3 sequence: CASSSHTNQPQHF. In DNA form, the CDR3 reads TGTGCCAGCAGCTCACACACCAATCAGCCCCAGCATTTT.

The chain has TRBV5-6 and TRBJ1-5; D call uncertain. The germline CDR1 and CDR2 sequences are SGHDT and YYEEEE. The CDR3 extends over 15 amino acids. Trimming removed 6 bases from V and 1 base from J, with 14 bases in between. In nucleotides, the CDR3 is TGTGCCAGCAAGGAGGGCTGGAGGAGCAATCAGCCCCAGCATTTT. It codes for CASKEGWRSNQPQHF.

Points on this clone: The sample contains more than one DNA sequence encoding this CDR3. The chain uses TRBV7-9 and TRBJ2-5; 9 positions agree with TRBD1. V trimming: 3 bases; J trimming: 5 bases; junction bases outside the gene matches: 7. The germline CDR1 and CDR2 sequences are SEHNR and FQNEAQ (reference sequence). The CDR3 has 15 residues. In DNA, the CDR3 is TGTGCCAGCAGCTTGGAGGGACAGGGCAGGGAGACCCAGTACTTC. As protein: CASSLEGQGRETQYF. Variable domain in full (rest from reference TRBV7-9 and TRBJ2-5): DTGVSQNPRHKITKRGQNVTFRCDPISEHNRLYWYRQTLGQGPEFLTYFQNEAQLEKSRLLSDRFSAERPKGSFSTLEIQRTEQGDSAMYLCASSLEGQGRETQYFGPGTRLLVL.

The chain couples TRBV1 to TRBJ1-1; the D call TRBD1 from the table was never checked on the DNA. TRBV1 counts as a pseudogene. The CDR3 runs 16 residues. CDR3: CTSSQDRGPTPTEAFF. CDR3 nucleotides: TGCACCAGCAGCCAAGACAGGGGGCCAACCCCCACTGAAGCTTTCTTT.

The gene calls are TRBV5-8 and TRBJ1-2, with D perhaps TRBD1 (5 bases). V was pared by 5 bases and J by 6 bases, with 20 bases between. This CDR3 contains 15 residues. Germline V gives CDR1 SGHTS, CDR2 YDEGEE. In DNA, the CDR3 is TGTGCCAGCAGATCGAATTCCAGGGTTGTGGATGGCTACACCTTC. Translation: CASRSNSRVVDGYTF.

The chain couples TRBV6-1 to TRBJ1-2; 7 bases fit TRBD1. V shed 2 bases and J 8 bases; nucleotides not matched to a gene: 8. The CDR3 has 14 residues. Germline CDR1 and CDR2: MNHNS and SASEGT. CDR3 sequence reads: CASSETGVDWGYTF. CDR3 bases: TGTGCCAGCAGTGAAACAGGGGTCGACTGGGGCTACACCTTC.

V usage is TRBV11-2 and J usage is TRBJ1-2; 8 nucleotides align to TRBD1. Germline CDR1 reads SGHAT; CDR2 reads FQNNGV. The CDR3 extends over 14 amino acids. V dropped 2 bases and J dropped 4; count of bases not matched to a gene: 3. The CDR3 nucleotides are TGTGCCAGCAGCTTAACAGGGGGTGCCTATGGCTACACCTTC. This gives the protein CASSLTGGAYGYTF.

The V call is TRBV5-6, the J call TRBJ1-2; D is possibly TRBD1 (6 bases). The CDR3 runs to 15 residues. Trimming left V 4 bases short and J 4 bases short, with 17 bases between. Germline CDR1 is SGHDT and CDR2 is YYEEEE. The DNA for the CDR3 is TGTGCCAGCAGCCGAGGGGGGGCCGGTACCTATGGCTACACCTTC. Translated: CASSRGGAGTYGYTF.

The rearrangement uses TRBV11-2 and TRBJ1-1; TRBD1 agrees at 7 bases. V lost 5 bases, J lost 0 bases, and 9 bases stayed unmatched. CDR3 size: 16 residues. The germline gives CDR1 SGHAT, CDR2 FQNNGV. The chain's CDR3 is CASSIRQGAMNTEAFF. CDR3 sequence (DNA): TGTGCCAGCAGCATCCGACAGGGCGCAATGAACACTGAAGCTTTCTTT.

This chain links TRBV19 with TRBJ1-1; D remains ambiguous. The CDR3 runs to 13 residues. V dropped 9 bases and J dropped 1 base, with 12 bases sitting between them. Germline V CDR1 and CDR2: LNHDA, SQIVND (reference sequence). The CDR3 loop is CASHHGWNTEAFF. CDR3 DNA: TGTGCCAGCCACCACGGGTGGAACACTGAAGCTTTCTTT.

CDR3 sequence: CASSAPRVRGIYGYTF. CDR3 sequence (DNA): TGTGCCAGTAGTGCCCCTCGGGTCAGGGGAATATATGGCTACACCTTC. V is TRBV19 and J is TRBJ1-2, with D possibly matching TRBD1 (6 bases). The CDR3 runs to 16 residues. The V end lost 5 bases, the J end lost 5 bases, and 21 bases lay between the germline ends. Germline CDR1 is LNHDA and CDR2 is SQIVND (reference sequence).

The sample holds a few counts of this clone. The chain links TRBV7-9 to TRBJ1-2; D gene unclear. V lost 5 bases and J lost 0, with 10 bases in between. The length of the CDR3 is 14 residues. CDR1 and CDR2 from the germline V gene are SEHNR and FQNEAQ (reference sequence). CDR3 in amino acids: CASSRRDPNYGYTF. CDR3 coding DNA: TGTGCCAGCAGCCGCCGGGATCCTAACTATGGCTACACCTTC. Full variable domain (remainder filled in from reference TRBV7-9 and TRBJ1-2): DTGVSQNPRHKITKRGQNVTFRCDPISEHNRLYWYRQTLGQGPEFLTYFQNEAQLEKSRLLSDRFSAERPKGSFSTLEIQRTEQGDSAMYLCASSRRDPNYGYTFGSGTRLTVV.

The chain employs TRBV3-1 (or the pseudogene TRBV3-2) and TRBJ1-5; D is unresolved. Looked up from germline, CDR1 is LGHDT and CDR2 is YNNKEL (reference sequence). This CDR3 comprises 17 residues. Trimming removed 0 bases from V and 0 bases from J, with 12 bases in between. In DNA form, the CDR3 reads TGTGCCAGCAGCCAAGACGCAGGTCCGAATAGCAATCAGCCCCAGCATTTT. This codes for CASSQDAGPNSNQPQHF.

V usage is TRBV19 and J usage is TRBJ1-2, with a tentative D call TRBD1 (5 bases). V shed 7 bases and J shed 4 bases, with 16 bases lying between them. CDR1 LNHDA and CDR2 SQIVND come from the germline V gene (reference sequence). CDR3 length equals 14 residues. The CDR3 sequence: CASNNLRALYGYTF. The CDR3 DNA sequence: TGTGCCAGTAATAACCTCAGGGCTCTCTATGGCTACACCTTC. The full variable domain, in which reference TRBV19 and TRBJ1-2 provide the parts outside the CDR3, is DGGITQSPKYLFRKEGQNVTLSCEQNLNHDAMYWYRQDPGQGLRLIYYSQIVNDFQKGDIAEGYSVSREKKESFPLTVTSAQKNPTAFYLCASNNLRALYGYTFGSGTRLTVV.

V gene TRBV12-5 combines with J gene TRBJ1-3; TRBD1 aligns across 7 bases. This CDR3 spans 16 amino acids. CDR1 is LGHNT, CDR2 FRNRAP, per germline. J was trimmed by 0 bases and V by 4 bases; bases with no gene match: 6. CDR3 sequence reads: CASGWTGKSSGNTIYF. The DNA for the CDR3 is TGTGCTAGTGGTTGGACAGGAAAGAGCTCTGGAAACACCATATATTTT.

This chain joins TRBV6-2 or TRBV6-3 and TRBJ2-2; D uncertain. Germline V CDR1 and CDR2: MNHEY, SVGEGT. The CDR3 extends over 15 amino acids. V shed 4 bases and J shed 1 base, with 10 bases lying between them. The CDR3 region has the DNA TGTGCCAGCAGTTCCGTAACACAGAACACCGGGGAGCTGTTTTTT. This gives the protein CASSSVTQNTGELFF.

J is TRBJ2-5 and V is TRBV7-9, with a tentative D call TRBD1 (5 bases). The V and J ends lost 5 bases and 2 bases respectively, with 12 bases between them. CDR3 size: 14 residues. CDR1 SEHNR and CDR2 FQNEAQ come from the germline V gene (reference sequence). CDR3: CASSARQWQETQYF. CDR3 sequence (DNA): TGTGCCAGCAGCGCACGACAGTGGCAAGAGACCCAGTACTTC.

The gene calls are TRBV5-8 and TRBJ2-7, with D perhaps TRBD2 (7 bases). The CDR3 extends over 14 amino acids. Germline CDR1 SGHTS, CDR2 YDEGEE. With 4 bases removed from V and 7 bases from J, the gap between germline ends came to 18 bases. This CDR3 is CASSPNTQGGEQYF. In DNA, the CDR3 is TGTGCCAGCAGCCCAAATACACAGGGAGGGGAGCAGTACTTC.

Concerning this clone itself: Within the sample, other DNA sequences also encode this same CDR3. The chain has TRBV12-3 or TRBV12-4 and TRBJ1-2; possible D gene TRBD1, 6 bases. V gave up 2 bases and J gave up 5 bases, with 9 bases separating them. CDR3 length: 13 residues. CDR3 residues: CASSLRGGYGYTF. CDR3 in DNA: TGTGCCAGCAGTTTAAGAGGGGGTTATGGCTACACCTTC.

The chain has TRBV3-1 (or the pseudogene TRBV3-2) and TRBJ1-1; unclear D gene. CDR3 size: 12 residues. Germline V gene data show CDR1 as LGHDT and CDR2 as YNNKEL (reference sequence). The CDR3 loop reads CAAESVGSEAFF. In DNA, the CDR3 is TGTGCAGCAGAGTCGGTGGGCAGTGAAGCTTTCTTT.